This TCR beta chain was obtained from a study of blood T cell repertoires in COVID-19. V was shortened by 0 bases and J by 2 bases, with 11 bases between the two germline ends. CDR3 size: 16 residues. Per germline, CDR1 LNHNV and CDR2 YYDKDF (reference sequence). Assay used: immunoSEQ multiplex PCR; TCRdb lists only in-frame clones, some missing. There are roughly 73,000 clones in the sample; around 89% occur only once, and around 1.5% lies in the top ten. The rearrangement joins TRBV15 to TRBJ2-1; no reliable D call. Sequencing input: peripheral blood. This receptor was obtained from a human donor in a cohort sampled during active COVID-19. CDR3 amino acids: CATSRDLTKPYNEQFF. The CDR3 DNA follows: TGTGCCACCAGCAGAGATCTCACTAAACCCTACAATGAGCAGTTCTTC.